This paragraph covers one T cell receptor beta chain sequence. This specimen comes from a study of blood T cell repertoires in COVID-19. Study in general: Acute and convalescent COVID-19 samples came from the United States, Italy and Spain. PBMCs, B-cell-depleted T cells, or T cells were the source of the cDNA or gDNA that made up the material.

Authors' methods: Amplification of reference gene primers provided the estimated nucleated cell counts. Only in-frame clones appear in the TCRdb table, and some are missing; sequencing was by immunoSEQ multiplex PCR. The DNA gave D and trimming, while V, J and clone size come from that table. Of 150,000 to 200,000 clones listed, 85% to 90% were seen once; the top ten hold approximately 0.88%. The clonotype originates from a young woman who had recovered from COVID-19. Sequenced input: peripheral blood.

The CDR3 nucleotides read TGTGCCAGCAGCCACGGCAGGGGGCACACTGAAGCTTTCTTT. Translated, it gives CASSHGRGHTEAFF. The chain uses TRBV3-1 (or the pseudogene TRBV3-2) and TRBJ1-1; 8 nucleotides align to TRBD1. In germline, CDR1 is LGHDT, CDR2 YNNKEL (reference sequence). This CDR3 region has 14 residues. V shed 3 bases and J 3 bases; nucleotides not matched to a gene: 3.